The source of this TCR beta chain is a study of T cells in women clearing cervical HPV infection. The length of the CDR3 is 14 residues. V lost 3 bases to trimming and J lost 0 bases; unmatched junction nucleotides: 2. The germline gives CDR1 DFQATT, CDR2 SNEGSKA (reference sequence). The assay was immunoSEQ multiplex PCR, and TCRdb's table has in-frame clones only and misses some. This sample's table reports some 40,000 clones. On this clone itself: The sequenced fragment ends 3 residues before the CDR3 boundary, so the rest is inferred from the germline J gene.

The sequence was collected from a woman aged 18 to 69 with a cervical HPV16 infection that either progressed to CIN3+ or cleared (not recorded which). V gene TRBV20-1 combines with J gene TRBJ2-7, with TRBD2 identical over 10 bases. The specimen sequenced was blood buffy coat. CDR3 DNA (partial): TGCAGTGCTAGTTCTAGCGGGGGCTCCTACGAG. It codes for CSASSSGGSYE. In full, the CDR3 reads CSASSSGGSYEQYF.